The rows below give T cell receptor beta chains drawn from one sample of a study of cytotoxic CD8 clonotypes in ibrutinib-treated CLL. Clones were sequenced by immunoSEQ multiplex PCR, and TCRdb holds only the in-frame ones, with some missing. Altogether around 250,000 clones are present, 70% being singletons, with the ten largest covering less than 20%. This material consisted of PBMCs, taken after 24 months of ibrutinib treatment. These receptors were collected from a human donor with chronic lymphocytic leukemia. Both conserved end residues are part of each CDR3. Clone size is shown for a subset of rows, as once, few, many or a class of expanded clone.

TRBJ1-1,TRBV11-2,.,CASSLAGGTEAFF
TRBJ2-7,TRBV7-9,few,CASSWQGFEQYF
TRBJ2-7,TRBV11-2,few,CASSLGNAASYEQYF
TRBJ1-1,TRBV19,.,CASSIRTGLNTEAFF
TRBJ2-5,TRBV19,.,CASSMRVHETQYF
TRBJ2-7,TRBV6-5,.,CASYTESSYEQYF
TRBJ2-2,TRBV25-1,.,CASRPSTNTGELFF
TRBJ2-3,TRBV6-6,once,CASSWREADTQYF
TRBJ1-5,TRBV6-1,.,CASSVEGLGNQPQHF
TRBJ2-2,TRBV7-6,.,CASSLSLAGGPGELFF
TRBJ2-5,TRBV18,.,CASSPPGDPETQYF
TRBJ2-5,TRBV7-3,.,CASSLIPGGGETQYF
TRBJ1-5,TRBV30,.,CAWSVGGQEPQHF
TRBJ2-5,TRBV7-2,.,CASSLGLAGQETQYF
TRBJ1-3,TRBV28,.,CASSRRDRRRNTIYF
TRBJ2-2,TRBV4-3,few,CASSQAGLFTGELFF
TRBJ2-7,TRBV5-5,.,CASSQGTGPWNEQYF
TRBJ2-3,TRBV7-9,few,CASSETTGIHPDTQYF
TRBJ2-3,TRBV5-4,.,CASSQGLALSTDTQYF
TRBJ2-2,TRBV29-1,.,CSVLPSGVNTGELFF
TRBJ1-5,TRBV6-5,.,CASSRTGTGEQPQHF
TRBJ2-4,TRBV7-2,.,CASSHTGTDKNIQYF
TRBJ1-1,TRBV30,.,CAWSLRGLNTEAFF
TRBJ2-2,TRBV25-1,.,CASSVVAPGELFF
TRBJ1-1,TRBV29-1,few,CSGQQGGWTEAFF
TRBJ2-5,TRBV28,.,CASNLGHNKFQETQYF
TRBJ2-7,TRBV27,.,CASSLSTSGRGRYEQYF
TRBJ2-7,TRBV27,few,CASSFGAGAYEQYF